The following is a T cell receptor (beta chain) sequence with its context. Its antigen remains unknown. The sample comes from a study of shared clonotypes between healthy human individuals. CD8 cells classed as naive were CD45RO-negative and positively selected for CCR7, excluding terminally differentiated effector memory CD45RA+ cells. Every one of the donors was a Caucasian adult that lived in Nashville, Tennessee. Germline loops: CDR1 SEHNR, CDR2 FQNEAQ (reference sequence). V lost 5 bases and J lost 2; bases outside the gene matches: 5. There are 15 residues in the CDR3. General study points: Estimated richness was generally greater in naive than memory subsets. Clonotype sharing levels among donors were expected to vary with sequencing depth.

Libraries were prepared by immunoSEQ multiplex PCR; TCRdb keeps only in-frame clonotypes and omits some of them. The sample shows approximately 2,000,000 clones, about 93% of them seen only once. This rearrangement joins TRBV7-9 to TRBJ1-5, with 8 bases identical to TRBD1. This clonotype originated in a man in his late teens or twenties in good health. Some clones in this sample may be carry-over from other donors' samples. Source material: naive CD8+ T cells from PBMCs. The CDR3 region is CASSVGQVGNQPQHF. The CDR3 DNA reads as TGTGCCAGCAGCGTGGGACAGGTCGGCAATCAGCCCCAGCATTTT.